The present TCR beta chain was sequenced within a study of OX40 agonist ivuxolimab in advanced cancers. For the study at large: Patients were infused with ivuxolimab every 2 weeks at 0.01 to 10 mg/kg.

The protocol was immunoSEQ multiplex PCR, while the TCRdb copy is restricted to in-frame clones and leaves out a portion. The sample lists 12,000 or so clones, over 80% occurring once. Trimming cost V 1 base and J 6 bases, with 10 bases left between them. CDR3 length: 12 residues. CDR1 and CDR2 from the germline V gene are SQVTM and ANQGSEA. The receptor was isolated from an adult with an advanced solid tumor such as melanoma, head and neck, liver or kidney cancer. Here the sequenced sample was CD4+ or CD8+ T cells sorted from blood, taken in a trial of the OX40 agonist ivuxolimab. This chain connects TRBV29-1 to TRBJ2-7, with a tentative D call TRBD1 (5 bases). CDR3 sequence reads: CSVEGQPSEQYF. In nucleotides, the CDR3 is TGCAGCGTTGAAGGACAGCCCTCCGAGCAGTACTTC.